The 20 T cell receptor beta chains given below trace back to one sample, sequenced in a study of a mutant IDH1 vaccine in newly diagnosed glioma. The antigens these receptors bind are not known. Measured with immunoSEQ multiplex PCR; TCRdb has only the in-frame clones, and not every one. The sample has about 69,000 clones, more than 75% seen once; the top ten hold 1.5% to 2.5%. The sample's time point: week 35, safety follow-up. Every single dose of the vaccine, 300 ug of mutant IDH1 20-mer peptide, came with topical imiquimod. The sample consisted of PBMCs, taken from a glioma patient whose treatment included an IDH1 peptide vaccine. These receptors came from a man aged 25-45 years with glioma.

The chain combines TRBV28 with TRBJ2-5; 11 bases match TRBD1. CDR3 length: 16 residues. J lost 4 bases, V lost 7 bases, and 11 bases had no gene match. Per germline, CDR1 MDHEN and CDR2 SYDVKM. CDR3 DNA: TGTGCCAGCACCAAAACACCCGGGACAGGGGGAGAGACCCAGTACTTC. Amino acid sequence: CASTKTPGTGGETQYF.

The chain links TRBV11-2 to TRBJ2-1; D ambiguous. The germline V gene has CDR1 SGHAT and CDR2 FQNNGV. CDR3 length equals 14 residues. V lost 0 bases to trimming and J lost 9 bases, with 12 bases between them. The CDR3 is CASSLEFELIEQFF. The CDR3 DNA sequence: TGTGCCAGCAGCTTAGAGTTCGAGTTGATTGAGCAGTTCTTC. Full variable domain (missing parts from reference TRBV11-2 and TRBJ2-1): EAGVAQSPRYKIIEKRQSVAFWCNPISGHATLYWYQQILGQGPKLLIQFQNNGVVDDSQLPKDRFSAERLKGVDSTLKIQPAKLEDSAVYLCASSLEFELIEQFFGPGTRLTVL.

The gene calls are TRBV15 and TRBJ1-5; tentatively, D is TRBD1 (6 bases). Germline V gene lookup returns CDR1 LNHNV and CDR2 YYDKDF (reference sequence). The CDR3 is 14 amino acids. V lost 3 bases to trimming and J lost 3 bases, with 9 bases between them. The CDR3 bases are TGTGCCACCAGCAGGAGGGGGGCCAATCAGCCCCAGCATTTT. This encodes CATSRRGANQPQHF.

The genes are TRBV6-1 and TRBJ2-7, with D perhaps matching TRBD1 (5 bases). Trimming removed 4 bases at V and 1 base at J, with 23 bases between. CDR1 is MNHNS, CDR2 SASEGT, per germline. CDR3 length: 18 residues. The CDR3 nucleotides are TGTGCCAGCAGTGTTGATCCACCTCAGGGAAGGGGATCCTACGAGCAGTACTTC. It yields the protein CASSVDPPQGRGSYEQYF.

A single count supports this clone. The CDR3 coding sequence is TGTGCCAGCAGGGAGAGACAGGGTTATTACGAGCAGTACTTC. It codes for CASRERQGYYEQYF. The chain is built from TRBV6-5 and TRBJ2-5, with 7 positions matching TRBD1. The J call is in doubt because the DNA end fits TRBJ2-7 better. The germline V gene encodes CDR1 MNHEY and CDR2 SVGAGI. There are 14 residues in the CDR3.

In this sample, this clone turned up a few times. The rearrangement links TRBV29-1 to TRBJ1-4; perhaps TRBD1 as D (6 bases). V was trimmed by 1 base and J by 7 bases, leaving 10 bases between them. This CDR3 contains 13 residues. CDR1 SQVTM and CDR2 ANQGSEA come from the germline V gene. The CDR3: CSVEATGSEKLFF. The DNA of the CDR3 is TGCAGCGTTGAAGCAACAGGGAGTGAAAAACTGTTTTTT.

The chain joins TRBV28 to TRBJ1-2; 8 bases are shared with TRBD1. Unmatched junction bases numbered 5, after V lost 7 bases and J lost 4 bases. Germline loops: CDR1 MDHEN, CDR2 SYDVKM. CDR3 length: 13 amino acids. The CDR3 region has the DNA TGTGCCAGCACCCGGGACAGGACCTATGGCTACACCTTC. This encodes CASTRDRTYGYTF.

V gene TRBV5-1 combines with J gene TRBJ1-1; possible D gene TRBD1, 6 bases. Between the trimmed V and J ends, which lost 4 bases and 2 bases, there was a span of 12 bases. The CDR3 runs to 14 residues. Germline V gene data show CDR1 as SGHRS and CDR2 as YFSETQ. CDR3 sequence: CASSIVGQNTEAFF. CDR3 DNA: TGCGCCAGCAGCATCGTGGGACAAAACACTGAAGCTTTCTTT. Full variable domain (outside the CDR3, taken from reference TRBV5-1 and TRBJ1-1): KAGVTQTPRYLIKTRGQQVTLSCSPISGHRSVSWYQQTPGQGLQFLFEYFSETQRNKGNFPGRFSGRQFSNSRSEMNVSTLELGDSALYLCASSIVGQNTEAFFGQGTRLTVV.

The genes are TRBV4-1 and TRBJ1-1; D perhaps matches TRBD1 (6 bases). Trimming stripped 6 bases from V and 5 bases from J, with 16 bases between. The CDR3 loop spans 14 amino acids. Per germline, CDR1 MGHRA and CDR2 YSYEKL. The chain's CDR3 is CASSYPGQGTEAFF. The CDR3 coding sequence is TGCGCCAGCAGTTATCCGGGACAAGGTACTGAAGCTTTCTTT.

The chain recombines TRBV4-3 with TRBJ1-6; D uncertain. The CDR3 extends over 16 amino acids. Trimming removed 6 bases at V and 4 bases at J, with 16 bases between. From germline, CDR1 is LGHNA and CDR2 YSLEER. The CDR3 reads CASSLDEGRYNSPLHF. The CDR3 coding sequence is TGCGCCAGCAGTCTTGACGAAGGGCGGTATAATTCACCCCTCCACTTT.

This clone appeared once. This sequence joins TRBV5-4 and TRBJ2-2; no definite D call. The CDR3 length is 14 residues. The germline CDR1 and CDR2 sequences are SGHNT and YYREEE (reference sequence). V was pared by 4 bases and J by 5 bases, with 12 bases between. CDR3 DNA: TGTGCCAGCAGCCCCGTTGGACGGACCGGGGAGCTGTTTTTT. It encodes CASSPVGRTGELFF.

The genes are TRBV7-7 and TRBJ2-7, with TRBD1 matching over 10 bases. J was trimmed by 0 bases and V by 3 bases; bases with no gene match: 2. Germline V gene sequence: CDR1 SSHAT, CDR2 FNYEAQ (reference sequence). This CDR3 region has 15 residues. The DNA of the CDR3 is TGTGCCAGCAGCTTCAGGACAGGGGGCTCCTACGAGCAGTACTTC. Translating it yields CASSFRTGGSYEQYF. Using reference TRBV7-7 and TRBJ2-7 for the parts outside the CDR3, the full variable domain is GAGVSQSPRYKVTKRGQDVTLRCDPISSHATLYWYQQALGQGPEFLTYFNYEAQPDKSGLPSDRFSAERPEGSISTLTIQRTEQRDSAMYRCASSFRTGGSYEQYFGPGTRLTVT.

This clone was counted a single time. V usage is TRBV28 and J usage is TRBJ2-3, with a weak D call TRBD1 (5 bases). Germline V CDR1 and CDR2: MDHEN, SYDVKM. This CDR3 is built from 15 residues. V lost 3 bases and J 3 bases, leaving 13 bases between the germline ends. CDR3 residues: CASSFLGERTDTQYF. The CDR3 DNA is TGTGCCAGCAGTTTCTTAGGGGAACGTACAGATACGCAGTATTTT.

This clone was detected once. The chain uses TRBV9 and TRBJ2-7, with 11 bases that match TRBD1. J was trimmed by 4 bases and V by 0 bases; bases with no gene match: 6. The germline gives CDR1 SGDLS, CDR2 YYNGEE. The CDR3 spans 16 residues. DNA of the CDR3: TGTGCCAGCAGCGTAGGAGGACAGGGGGCTGTATACGAGCAGTACTTC. Translation: CASSVGGQGAVYEQYF.

The chain employs TRBV10-3 and TRBJ2-1; 10 bases fit TRBD2. This CDR3 is built from 15 residues. Germline values: CDR1 ENHRY, CDR2 SYGVKD. Trimming at V came to 6 bases and at J to 6 bases, leaving 8 bases not matched to a gene. In nucleotides, the CDR3 is TGTGCCATCAGCCCCCTAGCGGGAGAGGGCAATGAGCAGTTCTTC. Protein product: CAISPLAGEGNEQFF.

The chain uses TRBV28 and TRBJ2-7; D gene uncertain. V lost 3 bases, J lost 2 bases, and 8 bases lay in between. The CDR3 runs to 13 residues. From germline, CDR1 is MDHEN and CDR2 SYDVKM. DNA for the CDR3: TGTGCCAGCAGTTTTGGTCTTCCCTACGAGCAGTACTTC. Translation gives CASSFGLPYEQYF.

The chain carries TRBV30 and TRBJ2-7; D call uncertain. The CDR3 covers 12 residues. With 3 bases removed from V and 4 bases from J, the gap between germline ends came to 10 bases. CDR1 and CDR2 (germline): GTSNPN, SVGIG (reference sequence). The CDR3 nucleotides read TGTGCCTGGAGCGAGGTAGGGTACGAGCAGTACTTC. It yields the protein CAWSEVGYEQYF. Full variable domain (outside the CDR3, taken from reference TRBV30 and TRBJ2-7): SQTIHQWPATLVQPVGSPLSLECTVEGTSNPNLYWYRQAAGRGLQLLFYSVGIGQISSEVPQNLSASRPQDRQFILSSKKLLLSDSGFYLCAWSEVGYEQYFGPGTRLTVT.

V and J are TRBV29-1 and TRBJ1-1; D is unclear. V was clipped by 1 base and J by 12 bases, with 12 bases between them. Germline assignment: CDR1 SQVTM and CDR2 ANQGSEA. This CDR3 comprises 11 residues. The CDR3 region has the DNA TGCAGCGTTGAAGGGGCAGGAAGGTCTTTCTTT. Its translation is CSVEGAGRSFF.

The J gene is TRBJ2-3, the V gene TRBV5-1, with 10 bases matching TRBD2. The CDR3 has 18 residues. With 2 bases clipped from V and 4 bases from J, the junction kept 13 bases outside the gene matches. Germline V gene lookup returns CDR1 SGHRS and CDR2 YFSETQ. The CDR3 loop reads CASSLAGGLRSLSDTQYF. Here the CDR3 DNA reads TGCGCCAGCAGCTTAGCGGGGGGGCTACGCTCCCTTTCAGATACGCAGTATTTT.

This chain joins TRBV6-6 and TRBJ1-5; a weak D match, TRBD1 (5 bases). Germline values: CDR1 MNHNY, CDR2 SVGAGI (reference sequence). This CDR3 is built from 13 residues. Trimming stripped 2 bases from V and 4 bases from J, with 6 bases between. CDR3 bases: TGTGCCAGCAGTTACGAGGGGAATCAGCCCCAGCATTTT. It yields the protein CASSYEGNQPQHF.